The 20 T cell receptor beta chains presented below share a single source sample, sequenced in a study of T cell responses to AZD1222 COVID-19 vaccine. Assay used: immunoSEQ multiplex PCR; TCRdb lists only in-frame clones, some missing. Of 40,000 to 55,000 clones listed, over 85% are singletons. The source material was peripheral blood, sampled 28 days after the second AZD1222 dose. All receptors come from an adult who received the AZD1222 COVID-19 vaccine.

This clone was picked up one time. The chain couples TRBV18 to TRBJ1-3; 8 bases are shared with TRBD1. J gave up 0 bases and V 4 bases, and 11 bases lay outside the gene matches. CDR1 is KGHSH and CDR2 is LQKENI in the germline V gene. This CDR3 is built from 18 residues. CDR3 protein: CASSLEVSGQGSGNTIYF. As DNA, the CDR3 is TGTGCCAGCTCACTGGAGGTTTCTGGACAGGGCTCTGGAAACACCATATATTTT.

The chain has TRBV5-1 and TRBJ1-3; no firm D call. Germline CDR1 is SGHRS and CDR2 is YFSETQ. V was trimmed by 3 bases and J by 4 bases, leaving 17 bases between them. CDR3 length equals 16 residues. Here the CDR3 DNA reads TGCGCCAGCAGCTCCTTTCCGCCGCGGCTGGGAAACACCATATATTTT. Protein sequence: CASSSFPPRLGNTIYF.

The chain combines TRBV5-1 with TRBJ1-1; D is perhaps TRBD1 (5 bases). CDR1 SGHRS and CDR2 YFSETQ come from the germline V gene. Trimming took off 4 bases at V and 5 bases at J, with 12 bases between the two ends. This CDR3 is built from 13 residues. The CDR3 DNA reads as TGCGCCAGCAGCCAGGGTTCAGGGACTGAAGCTTTCTTT. Translating it yields CASSQGSGTEAFF.

Concerning this clone: One junction end disagrees with the germline gene, perhaps due to a read error. The genes are TRBV19 and TRBJ2-2, with 11 positions matching TRBD2. This CDR3 contains 16 residues. CDR1 and CDR2 from the germline V gene are LNHDA and SQIVND (reference sequence). Here the CDR3 reads CASSIAGGPVSGELFF. The CDR3 DNA sequence: TGTGCCAGTAGCATAGCGGGAGGGCCGGTGTCCGGGGAGCTGTTTTTT.

The chain employs TRBV5-8 and TRBJ1-1, with unresolved D. Germline CDR1 and CDR2: SGHTS and YDEGEE. V lost 2 bases, J lost 1 base, and 9 bases lay in between. The CDR3 contains 14 residues. The CDR3 region has the DNA TGTGCCAGCAGCTTCGCAGGAGCGAACACTGAAGCTTTCTTT. This sequence encodes CASSFAGANTEAFF.

This sequence joins TRBV6-5 and TRBJ2-5; 8 bases map to TRBD2. Looked up from germline, CDR1 is MNHEY and CDR2 is SVGAGI. With V trimmed by 7 bases and J by 4 bases, 5 bases remained unmatched. The CDR3 totals 13 residues. The CDR3 reads CASNRAGVETQYF. The DNA of the CDR3 is TGTGCCAGCAATAGAGCGGGAGTAGAGACCCAGTACTTC.

This CDR3 is CASSLRRQGTYGYTF. The CDR3 nucleotides are TGTGCCAGCAGCTTACGAAGACAGGGGACCTATGGCTACACCTTC. J is TRBJ1-2 and V is TRBV11-2, with 8 nucleotides matching TRBD1. V gave up 2 bases and J gave up 4 bases; unmatched junction bases: 6. Germline V gene lookup returns CDR1 SGHAT and CDR2 FQNNGV. The CDR3 has 15 amino acids.

The genes are TRBV5-4 and TRBJ2-4; D call uncertain. Trimming shortened V by 3 bases and J by 0 bases, and 13 bases separated the two germline ends. This CDR3 is 16 amino acids long. In germline, CDR1 is SGHNT, CDR2 YYREEE (reference sequence). CDR3 protein: CASSSSLLLAKNIQYF. In nucleotides, the CDR3 is TGTGCCAGCAGCTCTTCTTTACTACTAGCCAAAAACATTCAGTACTTC.

The chain recombines TRBV19 with TRBJ2-7; perhaps TRBD1 as D (5 bases). V was cut by 3 bases and J by 2 bases, with 8 bases left in between. The CDR3 runs to 13 residues. CDR1 and CDR2 from the germline V gene are LNHDA and SQIVND (reference sequence). The CDR3 nucleotides are TGTGCCAGTAGTATTGGGGCAGCCTACGAGCAGTACTTC. Residues: CASSIGAAYEQYF.

The CDR3 sequence is CASSHQYDIQYF. CDR3 DNA sequence: TGTGCCAGCAGCCACCAGTATGACATTCAGTACTTC. The chain uses TRBV3-1 (or the pseudogene TRBV3-2) and TRBJ2-4; D call uncertain. The germline gives CDR1 LGHDT, CDR2 YNNKEL (reference sequence). V dropped 3 bases and J dropped 8 bases, with 8 bases sitting between them. This CDR3 is built from 12 residues.

The chain carries TRBV19 and TRBJ2-2; D gene unclear. The V gene lost 5 bases and the J gene lost 6 bases, with 10 bases spanning the gap. Germline CDR1 is LNHDA and CDR2 is SQIVND (reference sequence). The CDR3 length is 13 residues. The CDR3 DNA reads as TGTGCCAGTAGTCCTCAACCCCCCGGGGAGCTGTTTTTT. It translates to CASSPQPPGELFF.

The gene calls are TRBV5-4 and TRBJ1-1; D unclear. From germline, CDR1 is SGHNT and CDR2 YYREEE (reference sequence). The CDR3 is 11 residues long. V lost 2 bases and J lost 6, with 5 bases in between. The CDR3 nucleotides read TGTGCCAGCAGCTTTGGGTCTGAAGCTTTCTTT. Translating gives CASSFGSEAFF.

V usage is TRBV7-2 and J usage is TRBJ1-4; D gene unclear. The CDR3 is 14 amino acids. The V end lost 0 bases, the J end lost 7 bases, and 9 bases lay between the germline ends. Germline values: CDR1 SGHTA, CDR2 FQGNSA. CDR3 in amino acids: CASSLADGLEKLFF. CDR3 DNA: TGTGCCAGCAGCTTAGCGGATGGGCTTGAAAAACTGTTTTTT.

Only one count was recorded for this clone. This chain connects TRBV5-1 to TRBJ2-7; D remains unclear. CDR1 SGHRS and CDR2 YFSETQ come from the germline V gene. V lost 3 bases, J lost 2 bases, and 12 bases lay in between. This CDR3 has 14 residues. The CDR3 DNA reads TGCGCCAGCAGCTCAATACCGTGGACCTACGAGCAGTACTTC. Protein sequence: CASSSIPWTYEQYF. The whole variable domain, filled in from reference TRBV5-1 and TRBJ2-7, reads KAGVTQTPRYLIKTRGQQVTLSCSPISGHRSVSWYQQTPGQGLQFLFEYFSETQRNKGNFPGRFSGRQFSNSRSEMNVSTLELGDSALYLCASSSIPWTYEQYFGPGTRLTVT.

CDR3 nucleotides: TGTGCCAGCAGCTTCCAGCGGACCGGGGAGCTGTTTTTT. The encoded protein is CASSFQRTGELFF. V gene TRBV7-8 combines with J gene TRBJ2-2, with a weak D call TRBD2 (5 bases). Per germline, CDR1 SGHVS and CDR2 FQNEAQ. Trimming removed 3 bases at V and 5 bases at J, with 7 bases between. The CDR3 has 13 amino acids.

The table lists this clone with a few counts. This chain links TRBV2 with TRBJ2-5; 9 nucleotides align to TRBD2. The germline gives CDR1 SNHLY, CDR2 FYNNEI. Trimming cost V 4 bases and J 4 bases; bases outside gene matches: 4. The CDR3 is 14 residues long. The CDR3, as DNA: TGTGCCAGCAGTGCTCTAGCGGGAACAGAGACCCAGTACTTC. It codes for CASSALAGTETQYF.

V is TRBV5-1 and J is TRBJ1-4, with D possibly TRBD1 on 6 matching bases. The germline V and J ends were trimmed by 3 bases and 8 bases, with 14 bases remaining between them. CDR3 length equals 14 residues. Germline CDR1 and CDR2: SGHRS and YFSETQ. The CDR3 is CASSWRQGNEKLFF. DNA for the CDR3: TGCGCCAGCAGCTGGCGGCAGGGGAACGAAAAACTGTTTTTT.

As DNA, the CDR3 is TGTGCCATCAGTGAGTCGAGCAGCGGGAGTTTTGGACACTACGAGCAGTACTTC. Encoded protein: CAISESSSGSFGHYEQYF. The chain has TRBV10-3 and TRBJ2-7; 8 bases line up with TRBD2. V trimming: 0 bases; J trimming: 3 bases; junction bases outside the gene matches: 13. Germline values: CDR1 ENHRY, CDR2 SYGVKD. The length of the CDR3 is 18 residues.

The chain employs TRBV28 and TRBJ1-1; D possibly corresponds to TRBD1 (5 bases). CDR3 length: 14 residues. Germline V gene sequence: CDR1 MDHEN, CDR2 SYDVKM. V shed 5 bases and J shed 1 base, with 11 bases lying between them. The CDR3 DNA reads TGTGCCAGCAGTGTAATGACAGAGAACACTGAAGCTTTCTTT. The encoded protein is CASSVMTENTEAFF.

This clone was recorded once. This rearrangement joins TRBV25-1 to TRBJ2-3; no clear D. The length of the CDR3 is 12 residues. CDR1 and CDR2 (germline): MGHDK, SYGVNS. The V end was cut by 2 bases, the J end by 4 bases, with 4 bases between. The CDR3: CASSEGPDTQYF. In nucleotides, the CDR3 is TGTGCCAGCAGTGAAGGTCCAGATACGCAGTATTTT. The complete variable domain, with remaining parts taken from reference TRBV25-1 and TRBJ2-3, reads EADIYQTPRYLVIGTGKKITLECSQTMGHDKMYWYQQDPGMELHLIHYSYGVNSTEKGDLSSESTVSRIRTEHFPLTLESARPSHTSQYLCASSEGPDTQYFGPGTRLTVL.